This is a list of T cell receptor beta chains from one sample in a study of patients and donors after allogeneic stem cell transplantation. TCRdb fed the RT-PCR reads into MiXCR, producing one record per CDR3 protein. The sample holds about 960,000 distinct CDR3 sequences; about a sixth are singletons and the top ten take 6%. Specimen: blood, either unsorted or a sorted T cell fraction (not recorded which). The receptor set was obtained from a human donor who was either an allogeneic HSCT recipient or a stem cell or donor lymphocyte infusion donor (not recorded which). It is not recorded whose cells these are; they may come from a transplant donor. The CDR3 runs from the conserved cysteine through the conserved F or W. D genes are given only for firm matches. Not every row has a clone size; where given, it reads once, few, many or a size class.

V gene	clone size	J gene	D gene	CDR3 DNA	CDR3 protein
TRBV20-1	NA	TRBJ2-3	NA	TGCAGTGCTAGATCCTCTAGCGTTGGCGCAGATACGCAGTATTTT	CSARSSSVGADTQYF
TRBV12-3/TRBV12-4	many	TRBJ1-5	TRBD1	TGTGCCAGCAGCTTAGGACAGGGGAAGAATCAGCCCCAGCATTTT	CASSLGQGKNQPQHF
TRBV7-7	few	TRBJ1-1	TRBD1	TGTGCCAGCAGCCCCAAAAGGGGGCTTAGGGACACTGAAGCTTTCTTT	CASSPKRGLRDTEAFF
TRBV20-1	NA	TRBJ2-5	NA	TGCAGTGCTAGAACAGCACGGGAGACCCAGTACTTC	CSARTARETQYF
TRBV4-2	few	TRBJ1-2	TRBD1	TGTGCCAGCAGCCAAGATCCGTACAGGGGAAACTATGGCTACACCTTC	CASSQDPYRGNYGYTF
TRBV12-3/TRBV12-4	few	TRBJ1-5	TRBD1	TGTGCCAGCAGTTCCGGGACAGGGGCGGGTCAGCCCCAGCATTTT	CASSSGTGAGQPQHF
TRBV11-3	NA	TRBJ2-2	NA	TGTGCCAGCAGCTTTCCGACCACCAACACCGGGGAGCTGTTTTTT	CASSFPTTNTGELFF
TRBV20-1	NA	TRBJ1-1	NA	TGCAGTGCTAGTGACCCTGCATGGGCCGAAGCTTTCTTT	CSASDPAWAEAFF
TRBV20-1	few	TRBJ2-7	NA	TGCAGTGCTAGAGATCTACTCTACGAGCAGTACTTC	CSARDLLYEQYF
TRBV20-1	NA	TRBJ2-7	NA	TGCAGTGCTATAGAGGTGGCAGGGGCTGCCTACGAGCAGTACTTC	CSAIEVAGAAYEQYF
TRBV10-3	NA	TRBJ2-3	NA	TGTGCCCTCCGCCTCAGGGACAAAGTAGTAACGCAGTATTTT	CALRLRDKVVTQYF
TRBV7-2	NA	TRBJ1-2	TRBD1	TGTGCCAGCAGCCCGGGACAGGGACGGTATGGCTACACCTTC	CASSPGQGRYGYTF
TRBV29-1	many	TRBJ2-6	NA	TGCAGCGTTGACAACACCGACTCTGGGGCCAACGTCCTGACTTTC	CSVDNTDSGANVLTF
TRBV4-3	few	TRBJ1-1	TRBD1	TGCGCCAGCAGCCAACAATCGACAGGGATTGACACTGAAGCTTTCTTT	CASSQQSTGIDTEAFF
TRBV12-3/TRBV12-4	NA	TRBJ2-3	TRBD1	TGTGCCAGCAACGACAGGGGGGGCGCAGATACGCAGTATTTT	CASNDRGGADTQYF
TRBV20-1	NA	TRBJ2-7	NA	TGCAGTGCTCACGGACCGAACTCCTACGAGCAGTACTTC	CSAHGPNSYEQYF
TRBV12-3/TRBV12-4	few	TRBJ1-5	NA	TGTGCCAGCAGTTTCAGGCCAGCTAGCAATCAGCCCCAGCATTTT	CASSFRPASNQPQHF
TRBV4-3	few	TRBJ2-1	NA	TGCGCCAGCAGCCAAGGCGGGGAATTCAATGAGCAGTTCTTC	CASSQGGEFNEQFF
TRBV18	NA	TRBJ2-7	NA	TGTGCCAGCTCCTTGTCAATGGAAGGAGAGCAGTACTTC	CASSLSMEGEQYF
TRBV12-3/TRBV12-4	few	TRBJ1-2	NA	TGTGCCAGCAGTCCCGAAGTGGCCTACTATGGCTACACCTTC	CASSPEVAYYGYTF
TRBV7-9	NA	TRBJ2-1	NA	TGTGCCAGCACCCAGAGGGGTAAGGGGAACAATGAGCAGTTCTTC	CASTQRGKGNNEQFF
TRBV5-1	many	TRBJ2-5	TRBD2	TGCGCCAGCAGCTTGGGGACTAGCGCGGAGACCCAGTACTTC	CASSLGTSAETQYF
TRBV9	NA	TRBJ2-7	NA	TGTGCCAGCGGAAGGGCAGGGACCTACGAGCAGTACTTC	CASGRAGTYEQYF
TRBV5-1	few	TRBJ1-2	TRBD1	TGCGCCAGCAGCTTGGTGGCGACAGGGGACGGCTACACCTTC	CASSLVATGDGYTF
TRBV19	NA	TRBJ1-1	TRBD1	TGTGCCAGTAGCTACCTCAGGGGGAACGAGAACACTGAAGCTTTCTTT	CASSYLRGNENTEAFF
TRBV3-1	few	TRBJ2-7	NA	TGTGCCAGCAGCCAAGGGAAGGTACTTACCTACGAGCAGTACTTC	CASSQGKVLTYEQYF
TRBV5-1	few	TRBJ2-2	NA	TGCGCCAGCAGCTTGGCTCAAGATACCGGGGAGCTGTTTTTT	CASSLAQDTGELFF
TRBV21-1	many	TRBJ1-5	NA	TGTGCCAGCAGCAAAGTCCCGAGAGATCGCTTTGGCAATCAGCCCCAGCATTTT	CASSKVPRDRFGNQPQHF
TRBV19	few	TRBJ2-2	TRBD1	TGTGCCAGTAGTATTGTCAGGGGGCTGGACACCGGGGAGCTGTTTTTT	CASSIVRGLDTGELFF
TRBV4-3	once	TRBJ1-3	NA	TGCGCCAGCAGCCAAGAATCCAGGGATGAGCGAAACACCATATATTTT	CASSQESRDERNTIYF
TRBV24-1	few	TRBJ2-1	TRBD2	TGTGCCACCAGTGCTTCGGGAGGAGGGGCTGAGCAGTTCTTC	CATSASGGGAEQFF
TRBV12-3/TRBV12-4	NA	TRBJ1-3	TRBD1	TGTGCCAGCAGCCCAAGACAGGGGGCAAACACCATATATTTT	CASSPRQGANTIYF
TRBV12-3/TRBV12-4	few	TRBJ2-2	NA	TGTGCCAGCAGAAACACCAACACCGGGGAGCTGTTTTTT	CASRNTNTGELFF
TRBV28	NA	TRBJ2-3	NA	TGTGCCAGCAGTTTACTAGGAAGGGTCACAGATACGCAGTATTTT	CASSLLGRVTDTQYF
TRBV27	few	TRBJ2-7	TRBD1	TGTGCCAGCAGGCGTACAGGGGGCCTATTCGAGCAGTACTTC	CASRRTGGLFEQYF
TRBV29-1	many	TRBJ2-3	NA	TGCAGCGTCGGACACCTCTCTAGCACAGATACGCAGTATTTT	CSVGHLSSTDTQYF
TRBV30	few	TRBJ1-1	NA	TGTGCCGGGAAAGATGGGAGGGGGAAGAACACTGAAGCTTTCTTT	CAGKDGRGKNTEAFF